This TCR beta chain emerged from a study of glioma-infiltrating T cells. Overall study: Before surgery, glioma patients received dexamethasone for at most six days. Sequencing aimed for 4.5- to 10-fold coverage of about a million peripheral T cells.

Amplification of TCR alpha and beta CDR3 regions from RNA used iRepertoire nested multiplex PCR. One entry per CDR3 protein, called by TCRdb with MiXCR from the multiplex PCR reads. The data show more than 300,000 distinct CDR3 sequences, more than 35% seen once. This clonotype was detected a few times. Its antigen is currently unknown. Findings of the study overall: Non-neoplastic patients had below-expected tissue-blood divergence, while all gliomas exceeded expectation. Very few CDR3 sequences were shared between tissue and blood.

In germline, CDR1 is MNHNS, CDR2 SASEGT. This CDR3 contains 15 residues. The V end lost 5 bases, the J end lost 2 bases, and 16 bases lay between the germline ends. The origin of this receptor is a human donor with low-grade glioma or glioblastoma, undergoing nonglioma brain surgery, or in good health (not recorded which). The genes are TRBV6-1 and TRBJ2-7, with a possible D match to TRBD2 (7 bases). The sample consisted of glioma tissue, nonneoplastic brain tissue, or PBMCs (not recorded which). The CDR3 region has the DNA TGTGCCAGCAGTCCCCAGCGGGACACTACCTACGAGCAGTACTTC. Its translation: CASSPQRDTTYEQYF.